Included here is one T cell receptor (beta chain) sequence, with context. Its antigen is currently unknown. This record belongs to a study of cytomegalovirus exposure and HLA in healthy donors. Both 60 Vbeta primers and 13 Jbeta primers went into the PCR. Libraries were prepared by immunoSEQ multiplex PCR; TCRdb keeps only in-frame clonotypes and omits some of them. Among 150,000 to 180,000 clones, roughly 74% were seen once, and the ten largest hold about 2.6%. CDR1 and CDR2 (germline): SGDLS, YYNGEE. Trimming pared 3 bases from V and 8 bases from J, leaving 11 bases between. The CDR3 is made up of 12 amino acids. Findings and caveats of the study: With DRB1 most and HLA-C fewest, TCR association rates differed between HLA loci in a later analysis. Most sequenced TCRs were rare (though some public TCRs occurred in many donors). In a later analysis, TCR beta V- and J-gene trimming was associated with a missense DCLRE1C variant.

V usage is TRBV9 and J usage is TRBJ1-2, with D perhaps matching TRBD1 (5 bases). This receptor was taken from a man between 18 and 35 years old in good health and CMV-seronegative. The sample taken for sequencing was PBMCs. As DNA, the CDR3 is TGTGCCAGCAGCGCGGGGGGGGAAGGCTACACCTTC. It encodes CASSAGGEGYTF.